Below are 22 T cell receptor beta chains sequenced from a single sample in a study of metastatic and nonmetastatic thyroid tumors. Thyroid surgery took place with no prior treatment in any patient. TCRdb reanalyzed the PCR reads via MiXCR. This sample yields about 30,000 clones, of which approximately 25% are seen a single time; 7% to 10% belongs to the top ten. The sequencing input was blood. The receptors here all came from a female donor with papillary thyroid cancer or a benign thyroid nodule (not recorded which). Some clones in this sample may be carry-over from other donors' samples.

V and J are TRBV5-1 and TRBJ2-3; no definite D call. The germline CDR1 and CDR2 sequences are SGHRS and YFSETQ. CDR3 length: 14 amino acids. V was trimmed by 4 bases and J by 2 bases, leaving 11 bases between them. CDR3 nucleotide sequence: TGCGCCAGCAGCGTGGCAGAGAACACAGATACGCAGTATTTT. Translating it yields CASSVAENTDTQYF.

Many counts were recorded for this clone. The chain recombines TRBV5-1 with TRBJ2-1; D could derive from TRBD1 or TRBD2 (6 bases each). Trimming took 3 bases from V and 9 from J, leaving 22 bases between them. The CDR3 contains 16 residues. Germline-derived CDR1 and CDR2 are SGHRS and YFSETQ. CDR3 region: CASSSGGRADRVEQFF. The CDR3 DNA reads TGCGCCAGCAGCTCTGGGGGGCGGGCGGACCGGGTTGAGCAGTTCTTC. Full variable domain (missing parts from reference TRBV5-1 and TRBJ2-1): KAGVTQTPRYLIKTRGQQVTLSCSPISGHRSVSWYQQTPGQGLQFLFEYFSETQRNKGNFPGRFSGRQFSNSRSEMNVSTLELGDSALYLCASSSGGRADRVEQFFGPGTRLTVL.

This clone was recorded many times. This sequence joins TRBV2 and TRBJ1-1, with a weak D call TRBD1 (5 bases). Trimming left V 6 bases short and J 0 bases short, with 11 bases between. This CDR3 has 14 residues. The germline V gene has CDR1 SNHLY and CDR2 FYNNEI. In DNA form, the CDR3 reads TGTGCCAGCAGGGATCGGGGGGTGAACACTGAAGCTTTCTTT. Amino acid sequence: CASRDRGVNTEAFF. Full variable domain (remainder filled in from reference TRBV2 and TRBJ1-1): EPEVTQTPSHQVTQMGQEVILRCVPISNHLYFYWYRQILGQKVEFLVSFYNNEISEKSEIFDDQFSVERPDGSNFTLKIRSTKLEDSAMYFCASRDRGVNTEAFFGQGTRLTVV.

Ten or more counts support this clone. This chain uses TRBV28 with TRBJ2-7; D not resolved. V lost 4 bases and J 3 bases, leaving 13 bases between the germline ends. This CDR3 has 14 residues. Germline values: CDR1 MDHEN, CDR2 SYDVKM. The CDR3 bases are TGTGCCAGCAGTTCCCCAAGCAGAAACTACGAGCAGTACTTC. Translating it yields CASSSPSRNYEQYF. Full variable domain (missing parts from reference TRBV28 and TRBJ2-7): DVKVTQSSRYLVKRTGEKVFLECVQDMDHENMFWYRQDPGLGLRLIYFSYDVKMKEKGDIPEGYSVSREKKERFSLILESASTNQTSMYLCASSSPSRNYEQYFGPGTRLTVT.

Comments on this clone: Relative to the germline gene, one junction end is altered; a read error may explain this. The chain has TRBV11-2 and TRBJ2-7; possibly TRBD2 for D (6 bases). CDR1 and CDR2 from the germline V gene are SGHAT and FQNNGV. The CDR3 contains 17 residues. The chain's CDR3 is CASSFVGRLARVYEQCF. The CDR3 nucleotides read TGTGCCAGCAGCTTCGTAGGTCGTCTAGCGCGAGTCTACGAGCAGTGCTTC. The full variable domain, with the rest looked up from reference TRBV11-2 and TRBJ2-7, is EAGVAQSPRYKIIEKRQSVAFWCNPISGHATLYWYQQILGQGPKLLIQFQNNGVVDDSQLPKDRFSAERLKGVDSTLKIQPAKLEDSAVYLCASSFVGRLARVYEQCFGPGTRLTVT.

This clone has a count of ten or more. The CDR3 DNA reads TGTGCCAGCAGCTTAGCGGGTGTTAGCTACAATGAGCAGTTCTTC. It is translated as CASSLAGVSYNEQFF. The J gene is TRBJ2-1, the V gene TRBV7-9; D is ambiguous. Germline V gene sequence: CDR1 SEHNR, CDR2 FQNEAQ (reference sequence). The CDR3 is 15 amino acids. V lost 0 bases to trimming and J lost 3 bases, with 9 bases between them.

The table lists this clone with many counts. This chain connects TRBV10-2 to TRBJ2-2, with 7 bases fitting TRBD2. CDR1 and CDR2 from the germline V gene are WSHSY and SAAADI. The J segment lost 6 bases and the V segment lost 6 bases, leaving 4 bases of the junction unmatched. The CDR3 extends over 13 amino acids. CDR3 in DNA: TGCGCCAGCAGCGAGACTAGCCCCGGGGAGCTGTTTTTT. Its translation: CASSETSPGELFF.

This sequence joins TRBV6-1 and TRBJ2-7, with 8 positions matching TRBD2. The CDR3 consists of 18 residues. In germline, CDR1 is MNHNS, CDR2 SASEGT. Germline trimming cut 6 bases from V and 6 bases from J; bases unmatched to any gene: 22. CDR3 sequence (DNA): TGTGCCAGCAGAGGGACTACCGGGAGGGTCGAGCATAACTCCGAGCAGTACTTC. Encoded protein: CASRGTTGRVEHNSEQYF.

This clone was detected many times. This rearrangement joins TRBV2 to TRBJ1-6, with D perhaps TRBD1 (5 bases). There are 15 residues in the CDR3. Germline V gene sequence: CDR1 SNHLY, CDR2 FYNNEI. V lost 3 bases to trimming and J lost 7 bases, with 13 bases between them. The CDR3 here is CASSEVSGNNSPLHF. For the CDR3, the DNA is TGTGCCAGCAGTGAGGTGTCAGGGAACAATTCACCCCTCCACTTT.

Many counts were recorded for this clone. V is TRBV6-1 and J is TRBJ2-1, with D perhaps matching TRBD2 (6 bases). The germline V gene has CDR1 MNHNS and CDR2 SASEGT. V lost 10 bases and J lost 5, with 12 bases in between. The CDR3 covers 12 residues. CDR3 amino acids: CATGAGNNEQFF. CDR3 DNA sequence: TGTGCCACGGGAGCAGGTAACAATGAGCAGTTCTTC.

This clone was recorded many times. J is TRBJ2-3 and V is TRBV5-1, with a weak D call TRBD2 (6 bases). This CDR3 is built from 15 residues. Between the trimmed V and J ends, which lost 5 bases and 2 bases, there was a span of 15 bases. The germline gives CDR1 SGHRS, CDR2 YFSETQ. CDR3 sequence: CASRSGTSITDTQYF. The CDR3 bases are TGCGCCAGCAGGTCTGGGACTTCAATCACAGATACGCAGTATTTT. Full variable domain (remainder filled in from reference TRBV5-1 and TRBJ2-3): KAGVTQTPRYLIKTRGQQVTLSCSPISGHRSVSWYQQTPGQGLQFLFEYFSETQRNKGNFPGRFSGRQFSNSRSEMNVSTLELGDSALYLCASRSGTSITDTQYFGPGTRLTVL.

Many counts were recorded for this clone. The CDR3 reads CASSEKVRTDTQYF. In DNA, the CDR3 is TGTGCCAGCAGTGAAAAAGTACGCACAGATACGCAGTATTTT. V and J are TRBV25-1 and TRBJ2-3; D gene ambiguous. This CDR3 is built from 14 residues. Germline CDR1 is MGHDK and CDR2 is SYGVNS. Trimming left V 2 bases short and J 1 base short, with 7 bases between.

For this clone: The junction departs from germline at one end; a sequencing error may be responsible. V is TRBV11-2 and J is TRBJ2-2; 10 bases agree with TRBD2. Germline V gene sequence: CDR1 SGHAT, CDR2 FQNNGV. The CDR3 loop spans 17 amino acids. CDR3 region: CPSSFEASGRWTGELFF. Written as DNA, the CDR3 is TGTCCCAGCAGCTTTGAGGCTAGCGGGAGATGGACCGGGGAGCTGTTTTTT.

This clone came up a few times. The chain links TRBV6-2 or TRBV6-3 to TRBJ2-2; D might be TRBD1 (6 bases). Germline CDR1 reads MNHEY; CDR2 reads SVGEGT. The ends were cut back, 7 bases at V and 2 bases at J, with 14 bases in the middle. CDR3 length: 15 residues. CDR3: CASIHWGRNTGELFF. Here the CDR3 DNA reads TGTGCCAGCATTCACTGGGGGCGCAACACCGGGGAGCTGTTTTTT.

The chain carries TRBV28 and TRBJ2-7; D gene unclear. Per germline, CDR1 MDHEN and CDR2 SYDVKM. The ends were cut back, 2 bases at V and 5 bases at J, with 16 bases in the middle. CDR3 length: 15 residues. The DNA of the CDR3 is TGTGCCAGCAGTTTAAGCACCTGGTGCGACAACGAGCAGTACTTC. It encodes CASSLSTWCDNEQYF.

This chain connects TRBV27 to TRBJ2-7; D not certain. Germline assignment: CDR1 MNHEY and CDR2 SMNVEV (reference sequence). This CDR3 has 15 amino acids. V dropped 2 bases and J dropped 0 bases, with 11 bases sitting between them. The CDR3 reads CASSLGRLNSYEQYF. In DNA form, the CDR3 reads TGTGCCAGCAGTTTAGGGCGGTTAAACTCCTACGAGCAGTACTTC.

This clone has at least ten counts. The chain links TRBV28 to TRBJ2-7; 7 nucleotides align to TRBD2. The CDR3 extends over 12 amino acids. Trimming cost V 3 bases and J 13 bases; bases outside gene matches: 9. CDR1 and CDR2 from the germline V gene are MDHEN and SYDVKM. The CDR3 spells CASSLTRGVGYF. As DNA, the CDR3 is TGTGCCAGCAGTTTGACTCGGGGGGTAGGATACTTC.

This clone was seen a handful of times. The chain links TRBV12-3 or TRBV12-4 to TRBJ1-4; 9 nucleotides line up with TRBD1. V dropped 4 bases and J dropped 7; count of bases not matched to a gene: 4. The CDR3 has 14 amino acids. This chain's CDR3 is CASSYRGLGEKLFF. For the CDR3, the DNA is TGTGCCAGCAGTTACAGGGGGCTCGGTGAAAAACTGTTTTTT.

At least ten counts were recorded for this clone. This chain connects TRBV3-1 to TRBJ2-4; D is undetermined. Germline V gene lookup returns CDR1 LGHDT and CDR2 YNNKEL (reference sequence). This CDR3 has 14 amino acids. Between the trimmed V and J ends, which lost 2 bases and 0 bases, there was a span of 5 bases. CDR3 DNA sequence: TGTGCCAGCAGCCAAAAGCTAGCCAAAAACATTCAGTACTTC. It is translated as CASSQKLAKNIQYF.

About this clone: This may be a read error: a much more frequent sequence differs by one nucleotide. The rearrangement joins TRBV5-4 to TRBJ2-2, with D hard to call. This CDR3 comprises 12 residues. With 5 bases removed from V and 9 bases from J, the gap between germline ends came to 11 bases. CDR1 and CDR2 (germline): SGHNT, YYREEE (reference sequence). The CDR3 bases are TGTGCCAGCAGAGGGTTTACCTGGGAGCTGTTTTTT. Protein: CASRGFTWELFF.

This clone was counted many times. The chain couples TRBV5-4 to TRBJ2-5, with 13 bases aligning to TRBD2. Per germline, CDR1 SGHNT and CDR2 YYREEE (reference sequence). V shed 2 bases, J shed 5 bases, and the junction held 6 bases outside the gene matches. CDR3 length equals 16 residues. The CDR3 coding sequence is TGTGCCAGCAGCTTCGGACTAGCGGGAGCAGAGGAGACCCAGTACTTC. Protein: CASSFGLAGAEETQYF.

The rearrangement links TRBV6-2 or TRBV6-3 to TRBJ2-3; a possible D gene is TRBD1 (6 bases). Germline V gene lookup returns CDR1 MNHEY and CDR2 SVGEGT. The CDR3 covers 16 residues. V lost 6 bases, J lost 9 bases, and 25 bases lay in between. The CDR3 DNA follows: TGTGCCAGCAGCCAACCCCCCGGGACACTCATTCGAACGCAGTATTTT. Its translation is CASSQPPGTLIRTQYF.